Following are 8 T cell receptor beta chains from one sample sequenced in a study of cytomegalovirus exposure and HLA in healthy donors. Vbeta (60) and Jbeta (13) primers were used in the PCR. Clones were read by immunoSEQ multiplex PCR, and TCRdb kept only the in-frame ones, dropping some. The sample yields roughly 290,000 clones, roughly 80% seen once. Input material: PBMCs. These receptor sequences come from a girl aged 2 to 10 in good health and CMV-seronegative.

The chain uses TRBV19 and TRBJ2-1, with TRBD1 matching over 10 bases. V was pared by 5 bases and J by 7 bases, with 11 bases of the junction left unmatched. CDR1 LNHDA and CDR2 SQIVND come from the germline V gene (reference sequence). The CDR3 spans 16 residues. CDR3 DNA: TGTGCCAGTAGTTTTTCCCAGCGGACAGGGGGTAATGAGCAGTTCTTC. Its protein is CASSFSQRTGGNEQFF.

The chain recombines TRBV6-5 with TRBJ2-1; D is undetermined. The CDR3 contains 15 residues. CDR1 and CDR2 from the germline V gene are MNHEY and SVGAGI. Trimming took 6 bases from V and 0 from J, leaving 12 bases between them. CDR3 DNA sequence: TGTGCCAGCAGCCATGGTTCGAGCTCCTACAATGAGCAGTTCTTC. Its protein product is CASSHGSSSYNEQFF.

The gene calls are TRBV30 and TRBJ1-2; D not resolved. V was cut by 4 bases and J by 3 bases, with 15 bases left in between. This CDR3 region has 14 residues. The germline V gene has CDR1 GTSNPN and CDR2 SVGIG (reference sequence). The CDR3 sequence is CAWTAPTDYYGYTF. As DNA, the CDR3 is TGTGCCTGGACGGCCCCGACGGACTACTATGGCTACACCTTC.

The chain uses TRBV6-5 and TRBJ2-7, with 9 bases matching TRBD1. Trimming cost V 0 bases and J 3 bases; bases outside gene matches: 3. CDR1 MNHEY and CDR2 SVGAGI come from the germline V gene. The CDR3 totals 15 residues. CDR3 bases: TGTGCCAGCAGTTACTCTGGGACAGGGCACTACGAGCAGTACTTC. Residues: CASSYSGTGHYEQYF.

This clone was found a few times. The rearrangement uses TRBV28 and TRBJ2-7, with 8 nucleotides matching TRBD2. The germline gives CDR1 MDHEN, CDR2 SYDVKM. Unmatched junction bases numbered 11, after V lost 5 bases and J lost 2 bases. The CDR3 contains 16 residues. The CDR3 here is CASSEYAGGRPYEQYF. The CDR3 coding sequence is TGTGCCAGCAGTGAGTATGCGGGAGGCAGACCCTACGAGCAGTACTTC.

V gene TRBV9 combines with J gene TRBJ2-5, with D perhaps matching TRBD2 (5 bases). The CDR3 covers 14 residues. Per germline, CDR1 SGDLS and CDR2 YYNGEE. Trimming pared 3 bases from V and 1 base from J, leaving 10 bases between. The CDR3 region has the DNA TGTGCCAGCAGCGCTGGAGGTGCCCAAGAGACCCAGTACTTC. Translating gives CASSAGGAQETQYF.

This clone was observed a single time. V and J are TRBV27 and TRBJ2-5, with 7 bases that match TRBD1. The J call may be incorrect, as the DNA end agrees better with TRBJ2-7. CDR3 length: 14 amino acids. CDR1 is MNHEY, CDR2 SMNVEV, per germline (reference sequence). In DNA form, the CDR3 reads TGTGCCAGCAGTTTCGCCAGGGGGTTCTACGAGCAGTACTTC. This sequence encodes CASSFARGFYEQYF.

The J gene is TRBJ2-1, the V gene TRBV28, with TRBD2 identical over 11 bases. Germline V lookup: CDR1 MDHEN, CDR2 SYDVKM. CDR3 length: 19 amino acids. V lost 3 bases to trimming and J lost 0 bases; unmatched junction nucleotides: 10. CDR3 loop: CASSFPGLAVISSYNEQFF. The CDR3 coding sequence is TGTGCCAGCAGTTTCCCGGGACTAGCGGTGATTAGCTCCTACAATGAGCAGTTCTTC.